Listed below are T cell receptor beta chains from one sample, sequenced in a study of CD4 and CD8 cells across lung adenocarcinoma regions. TCRdb fed the PCR reads into MiXCR, producing one record per CDR3 protein. The sample lists 10,000 to 15,000 distinct CDR3 sequences; less than 70% were seen once. Material: CD8+ T cells from the margin of a lung tumor. These receptors were obtained from a female donor with lung adenocarcinoma. The CD4 and CD8 labels of this study may be unreliable. Each CDR3 is given with its conserved first and last residue. A D gene is named only where the DNA matches it firmly. A clone size is listed for some rows: how often the clone was seen (once, few, many), or a class if it is expanded.

clone size: .
D gene: TRBD1
V gene: TRBV27
J gene: TRBJ2-2
CDR3 DNA: TGTGCCAGCAGGGGACAGGGGGAGACCGGGGAGCTGTTTTTT
CDR3 protein: CASRGQGETGELFF

clone size: .
D gene: .
V gene: TRBV4-2
J gene: TRBJ2-7
CDR3 DNA: TGTGCCAGCAGCCAAGATCGAGGGAGTGGGGTCCCCTACGAGCAGTACTTC
CDR3 protein: CASSQDRGSGVPYEQYF

clone size: .
D gene: TRBD2
V gene: TRBV7-6
J gene: TRBJ2-1
CDR3 DNA: TGTGCCAGCAGCCCACAAATAGCGGGTAGCTCCTACAATGAGCAGTTCTTC
CDR3 protein: CASSPQIAGSSYNEQFF

clone size: .
D gene: .
V gene: TRBV6-1
J gene: TRBJ2-4
CDR3 DNA: TGTGCCAGCAGGCCGGGGGTGTGGGCGACAAACACTCAGTACTTC
CDR3 protein: CASRPGVWATNTQYF

clone size: many
D gene: TRBD1
V gene: TRBV6-1
J gene: TRBJ1-1
CDR3 DNA: TGTGCCAGCAGACAACTAGGGGGACAGGGGCTCATGAACACTGAAGCTTTCTTT
CDR3 protein: CASRQLGGQGLMNTEAFF

clone size: .
D gene: TRBD2
V gene: TRBV7-2
J gene: TRBJ2-1
CDR3 DNA: TGTGCCAGCAGCTTAGTCGCTAGCGGGAGGGCTCATGAGCAGTTCTTC
CDR3 protein: CASSLVASGRAHEQFF

clone size: .
D gene: TRBD2
V gene: TRBV6-2/TRBV6-3
J gene: TRBJ2-4
CDR3 DNA: TGTGCCAGCAGTGGGCGGGGGGGAGGCAAAAATACTCAGTACTTC
CDR3 protein: CASSGRGGGKNTQYF

clone size: many
D gene: .
V gene: TRBV6-5
J gene: TRBJ2-5
CDR3 DNA: TGTGCCAGCAGTTACAGGGGTTCACACCAAGAGACCCAGTACTTC
CDR3 protein: CASSYRGSHQETQYF

clone size: .
D gene: .
V gene: TRBV6-1
J gene: TRBJ2-3
CDR3 DNA: TGTGCCAGCAGACTCCCCGGGGTGAGCGCAGATGCGCAGTATTTT
CDR3 protein: CASRLPGVSADAQYF

clone size: .
D gene: .
V gene: TRBV12-3/TRBV12-4
J gene: TRBJ2-3
CDR3 DNA: TGTGCCAGCAGACAAGTCGATACGCAGTATTTT
CDR3 protein: CASRQVDTQYF

clone size: .
D gene: TRBD1
V gene: TRBV15
J gene: TRBJ1-1
CDR3 DNA: TGTGCCACCAGCAGAGACAGACAGGGAGAAGCTTTCTTT
CDR3 protein: CATSRDRQGEAFF

clone size: many
D gene: TRBD1
V gene: TRBV5-1
J gene: TRBJ2-2
CDR3 DNA: TGCGCCAGCAGCTTGTCCCAGGGGGCAGGAACCGGGGAGCTGTTTTTT
CDR3 protein: CASSLSQGAGTGELFF

clone size: many
D gene: TRBD1
V gene: TRBV7-2
J gene: TRBJ1-2
CDR3 DNA: TGTGCCAGCAGCTCCTACTCAGACAGGGATAGCGGCTACACCTTC
CDR3 protein: CASSSYSDRDSGYTF

clone size: .
D gene: .
V gene: TRBV15
J gene: TRBJ2-7
CDR3 DNA: TGTGCCACCAGCAGAGATCGGGGCTCCTACGAGCAGTACTTC
CDR3 protein: CATSRDRGSYEQYF

clone size: .
D gene: TRBD1
V gene: TRBV6-1
J gene: TRBJ2-7
CDR3 DNA: TGTGCCAGCAGGAAGGACAGGGGCGCAACCTACGAGCAGTACTTC
CDR3 protein: CASRKDRGATYEQYF

clone size: .
D gene: .
V gene: TRBV6-1
J gene: TRBJ2-5
CDR3 DNA: TGTGCCAGCAGTCCCCCCTTCTCAGAGACCCAGTACTTC
CDR3 protein: CASSPPFSETQYF

clone size: few
D gene: .
V gene: TRBV6-1
J gene: TRBJ2-1
CDR3 DNA: TGTGCCAGCGCGGGCGACGGCAATGAGCAGTTCTTC
CDR3 protein: CASAGDGNEQFF

clone size: few
D gene: .
V gene: TRBV6-1
J gene: TRBJ2-4
CDR3 DNA: TGTGCCAGCAGTCTGAGGGCCAAAAACATTCAGTACTTC
CDR3 protein: CASSLRAKNIQYF

clone size: few
D gene: TRBD2
V gene: TRBV6-5
J gene: TRBJ2-7
CDR3 DNA: TGTGCCAGCAGTTTGGGGCCAGCGGGATGGTACGAGCAGTACTTC
CDR3 protein: CASSLGPAGWYEQYF

clone size: few
D gene: TRBD2
V gene: TRBV6-1
J gene: TRBJ2-1
CDR3 DNA: TGTGCCAGCACCGACCCTGGGCTAGCGGGACATCCCAATGAGCAGTTCTTC
CDR3 protein: CASTDPGLAGHPNEQFF

clone size: once
D gene: .
V gene: TRBV27
J gene: TRBJ2-4
CDR3 DNA: .
CDR3 protein: CASILGAPAADTQYF

clone size: many
D gene: .
V gene: TRBV24-1
J gene: TRBJ2-3
CDR3 DNA: TGTGCCACCAGTGATCGGACTAGCACAGATACGCAGTATTTT
CDR3 protein: CATSDRTSTDTQYF

clone size: medium-sized
D gene: .
V gene: TRBV10-1
J gene: TRBJ2-1
CDR3 DNA: TGCGCCAGCAGTGAGTCTAGGGGGTCCTACAATGAGCAGTTCTTC
CDR3 protein: CASSESRGSYNEQFF

clone size: few
D gene: .
V gene: TRBV7-2
J gene: TRBJ2-5
CDR3 DNA: TGTGCCAGCAGCTTAGAATACGGACAAGAGACCCAGTACTTC
CDR3 protein: CASSLEYGQETQYF

clone size: .
D gene: .
V gene: TRBV6-1
J gene: TRBJ2-1
CDR3 DNA: TGTGCCACCCACGCTCTGGGCCGAGACAATGAGCAGTTCTTC
CDR3 protein: CATHALGRDNEQFF

clone size: few
D gene: .
V gene: TRBV6-2/TRBV6-3
J gene: TRBJ2-1
CDR3 DNA: TGTGCCAGCAGTGGGGCCACCGGATCCTACAATGAGCAGTTCTTC
CDR3 protein: CASSGATGSYNEQFF

clone size: .
D gene: .
V gene: TRBV6-5
J gene: TRBJ1-2
CDR3 DNA: TGTGCCAGCAGTTACAGTCTCCGGTCCTATGGCTACACCTTC
CDR3 protein: CASSYSLRSYGYTF

clone size: .
D gene: .
V gene: TRBV10-1
J gene: TRBJ2-1
CDR3 DNA: TGCGCCAGCATCAAAAGTTGGGGCTCCTACAATGAGCAGTTCTTC
CDR3 protein: CASIKSWGSYNEQFF

clone size: many
D gene: TRBD2
V gene: TRBV10-3
J gene: TRBJ2-2
CDR3 DNA: TGTGCCATCATGGGGCAGACCTCCCGCGGGGGCACCGGGGAGCTGTTTTTT
CDR3 protein: CAIMGQTSRGGTGELFF

clone size: .
D gene: .
V gene: TRBV10-1
J gene: TRBJ2-1
CDR3 DNA: TGCGCCAGCAGTGACTTGGGGATTAACAATGAGCAGTTCTTC
CDR3 protein: CASSDLGINNEQFF

clone size: .
D gene: TRBD1
V gene: TRBV28
J gene: TRBJ2-1
CDR3 DNA: TGTGCCAGCACCTTACCGGGACAGGGGGCCGATGAGCAGTTCTTC
CDR3 protein: CASTLPGQGADEQFF

clone size: medium-sized
D gene: .
V gene: TRBV6-1
J gene: TRBJ1-1
CDR3 DNA: TGTGCCAGCAGCTCCAGCTGGGGGGTCTTGAACACTGAAGCTTTCTTT
CDR3 protein: CASSSSWGVLNTEAFF

clone size: many
D gene: TRBD2
V gene: TRBV6-4
J gene: TRBJ2-3
CDR3 DNA: TGTGCCAGCAGTGACATTCAGCGGGGGGGCGTTCGCACAGATACGCAGTATTTT
CDR3 protein: CASSDIQRGGVRTDTQYF

clone size: .
D gene: TRBD2
V gene: TRBV6-1
J gene: TRBJ2-3
CDR3 DNA: TGTGCCAGGAGGACGGGAGGCCAAGACACGCAGTATTTC
CDR3 protein: CARRTGGQDTQYF

clone size: few
D gene: TRBD2
V gene: TRBV14
J gene: TRBJ2-5
CDR3 DNA: TGTGCCAGCAGCCCTGGGACTAGCAGAGAGACCCAGTACTTC
CDR3 protein: CASSPGTSRETQYF

clone size: .
D gene: .
V gene: TRBV7-6
J gene: TRBJ2-4
CDR3 DNA: TGTGCCAGCAGCGCTGGGTGGCGGGGCAGCACAGATACTCAGTACTTC
CDR3 protein: CASSAGWRGSTDTQYF

clone size: .
D gene: TRBD2
V gene: TRBV10-3
J gene: TRBJ2-1
CDR3 DNA: TGTGCCATCAGTGAGAGGGTCCCGGGACTAGCGGGAGGGAGCAATGAGCAGTTCTTC
CDR3 protein: CAISERVPGLAGGSNEQFF

clone size: .
D gene: TRBD2
V gene: TRBV27
J gene: TRBJ2-7
CDR3 DNA: TGTGCGGGCAGCGGGGCTCCAGGGCCAGAGACGCAGTACTTC
CDR3 protein: CAGSGAPGPETQYF

clone size: medium-sized
D gene: .
V gene: TRBV25-1
J gene: TRBJ1-6
CDR3 DNA: TGTGCCAGCAGTGAATTCCGTTCACCCCTCCACTTT
CDR3 protein: CASSEFRSPLHF

clone size: .
D gene: TRBD2
V gene: TRBV4-1
J gene: TRBJ2-3
CDR3 DNA: TGCGCGGGCAGCCAAGCGGGCGGGGGGGGGGGTAGCCAAGATACGCAGTATTTC
CDR3 protein: CAGSQAGGGGGSQDTQYF

clone size: once
D gene: .
V gene: TRBV10-1
J gene: TRBJ2-7
CDR3 DNA: TGCGCGGGGAGTGGGGGGCGTGTGCGGGATACGCAGTACTTC
CDR3 protein: CAGSGGRVRDTQYF

clone size: .
D gene: .
V gene: TRBV4-3
J gene: TRBJ2-1
CDR3 DNA: TGCGCCAGCAGCCAAGATGGGAACAGACTAAATGAGCAGTTCTTC
CDR3 protein: CASSQDGNRLNEQFF

clone size: medium-sized
D gene: .
V gene: TRBV6-1
J gene: TRBJ1-1
CDR3 DNA: TGTGCCAGCAGTGAAGAACTCCTTGGGGGGCGCAACACTGAAGCTTTCTTT
CDR3 protein: CASSEELLGGRNTEAFF

clone size: few
D gene: .
V gene: TRBV10-1
J gene: TRBJ2-5
CDR3 DNA: TGCGCCAGCAGTGAGGGGACTCAAGAGACCCAGTACTTC
CDR3 protein: CASSEGTQETQYF

clone size: .
D gene: TRBD1
V gene: TRBV27
J gene: TRBJ2-7
CDR3 DNA: TGTGCCAGCAGTTTCCAGGGGGATGTCGAGCAGTACTTC
CDR3 protein: CASSFQGDVEQYF

clone size: .
D gene: .
V gene: TRBV10-3
J gene: TRBJ2-3
CDR3 DNA: TGTGCCGGCTCCAGTGTGGCAGAGACGCAGTATTTT
CDR3 protein: CAGSSVAETQYF

clone size: few
D gene: .
V gene: TRBV6-5
J gene: TRBJ2-1
CDR3 DNA: TGTGCCAGCAGTTACTCGACCTACAATGAGCAGTTCTTC
CDR3 protein: CASSYSTYNEQFF

clone size: .
D gene: .
V gene: TRBV4-1
J gene: TRBJ2-1
CDR3 DNA: TGCGCCAGCAGCCAAGAACAGAATTGGGAGGAAGAGACCCAGTTCTTC
CDR3 protein: CASSQEQNWEEETQFF

clone size: .
D gene: TRBD2
V gene: TRBV4-2
J gene: TRBJ2-5
CDR3 DNA: TGTGCCAGCAGCCAAGGACTAGCGGGGGGGGGGGTCCTTGCCCAAAACACCCAGTACTTC
CDR3 protein: CASSQGLAGGGVLAQNTQYF

clone size: .
D gene: .
V gene: TRBV6-1
J gene: TRBJ2-7
CDR3 DNA: TGTGCCAGCAGGCGGATCGGGGGCCGTGCCAAAGAGACGCAGTACTTC
CDR3 protein: CASRRIGGRAKETQYF

clone size: many
D gene: .
V gene: TRBV7-6
J gene: TRBJ1-6
CDR3 DNA: TGTGCCAGCTCGACAGATTATAATTCACCCCTCCACTTT
CDR3 protein: CASSTDYNSPLHF

clone size: .
D gene: .
V gene: TRBV10-3
J gene: TRBJ1-2
CDR3 DNA: TGTGCCATCAGTGAGGGGCAGGGGAGCAGCTACACCTTC
CDR3 protein: CAISEGQGSSYTF

clone size: .
D gene: .
V gene: TRBV4-1
J gene: TRBJ1-1
CDR3 DNA: TGCGCCAGCAGCCAAAAGGGACGAAAGGGGTCGGAGTCCGGGGCTAACACTGAAGCCATCTTT
CDR3 protein: CASSQKGRKGSESGANTEAIF

clone size: .
D gene: .
V gene: TRBV6-1
J gene: TRBJ2-4
CDR3 DNA: TGTGCCAGCAGTGACAGGGGTGGAAACATTCAGTACTTC
CDR3 protein: CASSDRGGNIQYF

clone size: .
D gene: TRBD2
V gene: TRBV6-1
J gene: TRBJ2-3
CDR3 DNA: TGTGCCAGCAGTCCGGGCGGGGGGGCCCCAAACACTCAGTACTTT
CDR3 protein: CASSPGGGAPNTQYF

clone size: .
D gene: TRBD1
V gene: TRBV6-5
J gene: TRBJ2-5
CDR3 DNA: TGTGCCAGCAGTTATTCCGATGGACAGGGTAGTGAGCAGTACTTC
CDR3 protein: CASSYSDGQGSEQYF